This TCR beta chain was identified in a study of cytomegalovirus exposure and HLA in healthy donors. Primers: 60 Vbeta forward and 13 Jbeta reverse. Only in-frame clones appear in the TCRdb table, and some are missing; sequencing was by immunoSEQ multiplex PCR. The sample includes approximately 190,000 clones, about 81% seen only once; the top ten take approximately 0.8%. Looked up from germline, CDR1 is SNHLY and CDR2 is FYNNEI. The CDR3 is 13 residues long. Trimming removed 6 bases from V and 3 bases from J, with 9 bases in between. Specimen: PBMCs. The genes are TRBV2 and TRBJ1-5; D possibly corresponds to TRBD1 (5 bases). The receptor was derived from a woman aged 18-35 years in good health and CMV-seronegative. The CDR3 region is CASSRQINQPQHF. In DNA, the CDR3 is TGTGCCAGCAGCCGACAGATCAATCAGCCCCAGCATTTT.